Sequencing of this T cell receptor (beta chain) was carried out in a study of cytomegalovirus exposure and HLA in healthy donors. Trimming pared 5 bases from V and 0 bases from J, leaving 10 bases between. CDR1 and CDR2 from the germline V gene are SGHTA and FQGTGA. The CDR3 covers 15 residues. PCR amplification relied on 60 Vbeta primers (plus 13 Jbeta primers). Measured with immunoSEQ multiplex PCR; TCRdb has only the in-frame clones, and not every one. The table includes roughly 190,000 clones, about 80% detected once. The chain employs TRBV7-3 and TRBJ2-2, with D perhaps TRBD2 (5 bases). This TCR came from a woman between 40 and 55 years old in good health and CMV-seronegative. The sample comprised PBMCs. The chain's CDR3 is CASSEGASNTGELFF. DNA for the CDR3: TGTGCCAGCAGCGAGGGAGCTTCGAACACCGGGGAGCTGTTTTTT.